This T cell receptor beta chain was retrieved from a study of regulatory T cells in long-lasting Graves disease. Study details: Persistent Graves' disease meant over 5 years of antithyroid drugs with positive TSH receptor antibodies. Study-wide results and caveats: Less diverse TCR repertoires were seen in persistent Graves' patients than in newly diagnosed ones. Researchers reported studying only peripheral blood, not thyroid tissue. Persistent disease preferred TRBV28, TRBJ1-2 and TRBJ2-5.

Regarding time point: persistent/refractory GD, antithyroid drugs over 5 years with positive TRAb. From RNA extracted from PBMCs, the TCR library was made. Building of the TCR beta libraries involved iRepertoire HTBI primers and Arm-PCR of CDR3 regions. Using its own MiXCR run on the multiplex PCR reads, TCRdb lists one record per CDR3 protein. The data show around 460,000 distinct CDR3 sequences, around a fifth seen once. This CDR3 has 14 amino acids. The V gene lost 2 bases and the J gene lost 8 bases, with 13 bases spanning the gap. Germline CDR1 is MDHEN and CDR2 is SYDVKM. This clonotype was recorded at least ten times. Its target is unknown.

This TCR derives from a female donor with Graves disease. This material consisted of peripheral blood mononuclear cells (PBMCs), taken when the disease was refractory, from a patient treated with antithyroid drugs. The V call is TRBV28, the J call TRBJ2-4, with D possibly called TRBD1 or TRBD2 (6 bases each). The CDR3 region has the DNA TGTGCCAGCAGTTTAGGAGGGGGAGTGGACATTCAGTACTTC. This gives the protein CASSLGGGVDIQYF. Supplemented by reference TRBV28 and TRBJ2-4, the full variable domain reads DVKVTQSSRYLVKRTGEKVFLECVQDMDHENMFWYRQDPGLGLRLIYFSYDVKMKEKGDIPEGYSVSREKKERFSLILESASTNQTSMYLCASSLGGGVDIQYFGAGTRLSVL.